This T cell receptor (beta chain) was identified in a study of lymphopenia after photon versus proton radiotherapy. Germline V gene data show CDR1 as ENHRY and CDR2 as SYGVKD. The CDR3 spans 17 residues. The ends lost 3 bases at V and 5 bases at J; junction bases unmatched: 14. Profiled with immunoSEQ multiplex PCR; TCRdb holds only in-frame clones, not every one. The sample includes more than 45,000 clones, approximately 84% seen only once; the top ten take around 2.1%. Study-level points and caveats: After lymphocyte nadir, photon-treated repertoires showed oligoclonal expansion, especially CD8+ Temra. Authors raise, but do not show, better survival with proton therapy. A bigger post-nadir fall in TCR diversity correlated inversely with survival time in deceased patients.

As for this clone: No antigen is known for it.

The chain combines TRBV10-3 with TRBJ2-3; 7 bases agree with TRBD2. The source was peripheral blood, collected from a patient treated with proton-based radiotherapy. The clonotype comes from a man in his 60s with pancreatic cancer. This CDR3 reads CAISDSASSRGVDTQYF. DNA for the CDR3: TGTGCCATCAGTGACTCAGCGTCTAGCCGGGGGGTAGATACGCAGTATTTT.